Sequencing of this T cell receptor beta chain was carried out in a study of cytomegalovirus exposure and HLA in healthy donors. The CDR3 is made up of 13 amino acids. V lost 3 bases and J 4 bases, leaving 9 bases between the germline ends. The germline V gene has CDR1 MNHNS and CDR2 SASEGT. 60 Vbeta and 13 Jbeta primers were used in PCR. Libraries were prepared by immunoSEQ multiplex PCR; TCRdb keeps only in-frame clonotypes and omits some of them. The sample yields about 110,000 clones, less than 80% seen once. Sequenced sample: PBMCs. The V call is TRBV6-1, the J call TRBJ1-2, with no clear D. The sequence came from a man aged 25 to 40 in good health and CMV-seropositive. CDR3 region: CASSDYAVYGYTF. DNA of the CDR3: TGTGCCAGCAGTGATTATGCGGTCTATGGCTACACCTTC.